The 8 T cell receptor beta chains given below trace back to one sample, sequenced in a study of blood T cell repertoires in COVID-19. The table came from immunoSEQ multiplex PCR; TCRdb's copy has only in-frame clones and leaves some out. The sample holds approximately 200,000 clones, approximately 81% seen once. Sequencing input: peripheral blood. The receptors shown here come from a woman aged 55-70 years who had recovered from COVID-19.

This rearrangement joins TRBV6-6 to TRBJ1-5, with a weak D call TRBD1 (6 bases). The CDR3 spans 15 residues. Trimming left V 2 bases short and J 3 bases short, with 11 bases between. The germline V gene encodes CDR1 MNHNY and CDR2 SVGAGI (reference sequence). The CDR3 DNA reads TGTGCCAGCAGTTACCCTCAGGGGTACAATCAGCCCCAGCATTTT. Translating gives CASSYPQGYNQPQHF.

The V gene is TRBV27, the J gene TRBJ1-6; D is uncertain. Per germline, CDR1 MNHEY and CDR2 SMNVEV (reference sequence). The V end was cut by 6 bases, the J end by 10 bases, with 22 bases between. The CDR3 is 16 amino acids. The CDR3 loop is CASSPWSIMRESPLHF. In nucleotides, the CDR3 is TGTGCCAGCAGCCCGTGGTCAATTATGAGGGAGTCACCCCTCCACTTT.

The table lists this clone with a count of one. The chain has TRBV19 and TRBJ1-1; D might be TRBD1 (5 bases). Germline-derived CDR1 and CDR2 are LNHDA and SQIVND (reference sequence). V was clipped by 1 base and J by 5 bases, with 20 bases between them. The length of the CDR3 is 17 residues. CDR3 protein: CASSIAGRTYEQTEAFF. As DNA, the CDR3 is TGTGCCAGTAGTATAGCAGGGCGCACCTATGAACAGACTGAAGCTTTCTTT.

V gene TRBV5-1 combines with J gene TRBJ2-3, with D possibly matching TRBD2 (6 bases). The CDR3 contains 14 residues. V lost 4 bases and J 4 bases, leaving 13 bases between the germline ends. CDR1 is SGHRS and CDR2 is YFSETQ in the germline V gene. DNA for the CDR3: TGCGCCAGCAGCAACAAGGGAGGCCCAGATACGCAGTATTTT. Amino acids: CASSNKGGPDTQYF.

J is TRBJ1-3 and V is TRBV11-2, with a possible D match to TRBD1 (5 bases). Germline V lookup: CDR1 SGHAT, CDR2 FQNNGV. The CDR3 extends over 16 amino acids. V was trimmed by 3 bases and J by 2 bases, leaving 14 bases between them. In DNA form, the CDR3 reads TGTGCCAGCAGCTTTCTAAAGGGGCAAACTGGAAACACCATATATTTT. This sequence encodes CASSFLKGQTGNTIYF.

The V call is TRBV7-2, the J call TRBJ1-2, with a possible D match to TRBD1 (5 bases). Germline assignment: CDR1 SGHTA and CDR2 FQGNSA. V gave up 0 bases and J gave up 4 bases, with 12 bases separating them. The CDR3 spans 15 residues. CDR3 DNA: TGTGCCAGCAGCTTAGCGTTAATCCAGGGCTATGGCTACACCTTC. It translates to CASSLALIQGYGYTF.

V and J are TRBV6-5 and TRBJ2-7; D is possibly TRBD1 (7 bases). The CDR3 runs 15 residues. V lost 6 bases and J lost 0, with 15 bases in between. Germline lookup yields CDR1 MNHEY and CDR2 SVGAGI. The CDR3 DNA reads as TGTGCCAGCAGGGAGGGGGCGATCCTCTCCTACGAGCAGTACTTC. Translating it yields CASREGAILSYEQYF.

In its sample, this clone was seen once. This chain joins TRBV2 and TRBJ1-2, with D uncertain. This CDR3 is built from 13 residues. CDR1 and CDR2 (germline): SNHLY, FYNNEI. The V end lost 3 bases, the J end lost 2 bases, and 7 bases lay between the germline ends. The CDR3 DNA sequence: TGTGCCAGCAGTGACGTCAGAAACTATGGCTACACCTTC. It translates to CASSDVRNYGYTF.